Each of the 22 T cell receptor beta chains below was sequenced from the same sample in a study of blood T cell repertoires in COVID-19. Generated by immunoSEQ multiplex PCR, the TCRdb table keeps only in-frame clones and is missing some. The sample contains 200,000 to 300,000 clones, more than 80% of which appear only once. Specimen: peripheral blood. The receptors were sampled from a woman older than 75 with COVID-19, enrolled during active disease.

CDR3 sequence: CASSFIVTPGETQYF. DNA of the CDR3: TGTGCCAGCAGTTTCATCGTGACACCCGGAGAGACCCAGTACTTC. V gene TRBV27 combines with J gene TRBJ2-5; D call uncertain. The CDR3 sequence is 15 residues long. The germline V gene encodes CDR1 MNHEY and CDR2 SMNVEV (reference sequence). V was cut by 3 bases and J by 4 bases, with 15 bases left in between.

The chain joins TRBV5-4 to TRBJ2-3; 9 positions match TRBD2. V lost 5 bases and J lost 4; bases outside the gene matches: 14. There are 17 residues in the CDR3. Germline CDR1 is SGHNT and CDR2 is YYREEE (reference sequence). In DNA, the CDR3 is TGTGCCAGCAGTACGGGGGGTAGCGGGAGCCTCTCAGATACGCAGTATTTT. It translates to CASSTGGSGSLSDTQYF.

CDR3 amino acids: CASSLDGRAANEQFF. CDR3 sequence (DNA): TGTGCCAGCAGCTTGGACGGGAGGGCTGCCAATGAGCAGTTCTTC. V usage is TRBV5-4 and J usage is TRBJ2-1; 8 nucleotides match TRBD2. Trimming removed 0 bases from V and 6 bases from J; junction bases left unmatched: 5. The CDR3 consists of 15 residues. Germline CDR1 and CDR2: SGHNT and YYREEE (reference sequence).

This clone has only one observation. For the CDR3, the DNA is TGTGCCAGCCATGACCGGGAGCGGGGCTCCTACGAGCAGTACTTC. Translation: CASHDRERGSYEQYF. The chain recombines TRBV6-5 with TRBJ2-7, with 7 bases identical to TRBD2. The germline V gene has CDR1 MNHEY and CDR2 SVGAGI. CDR3 length equals 15 residues. V shed 8 bases, J shed 0 bases, and the junction held 10 bases outside the gene matches.

This clone has at least ten counts. This chain links TRBV7-6 with TRBJ2-2; perhaps TRBD2 as D (7 bases). Per germline, CDR1 SGHVS and CDR2 FNYEAQ. V lost 6 bases to trimming and J lost 2 bases, with 13 bases between them. The CDR3 loop spans 15 amino acids. CDR3: CASSRGTTNTGELFF. DNA of the CDR3: TGTGCCAGCAGTAGGGGGACTACCAACACCGGGGAGCTGTTTTTT.

This clone is a singleton in its sample. The genes are TRBV7-6 and TRBJ2-1; D may be TRBD1 (6 bases). CDR3 length: 16 amino acids. Deletions cut 5 bases from V and 3 bases from J, with 17 bases between. The V gene's germline CDR1 is SGHVS and CDR2 FNYEAQ. CDR3 region: CASSATQGDFYNEQFF. The CDR3 bases are TGTGCCAGCAGCGCGACACAGGGAGACTTCTACAATGAGCAGTTCTTC.

The genes are TRBV18 and TRBJ1-3; no clear D gene. The CDR3 has 14 residues. The V end was cut by 3 bases, the J end by 3 bases, with 9 bases between. The germline CDR1 and CDR2 sequences are KGHSH and LQKENI. CDR3 bases: TGTGCCAGCTCACCTCAGGCAGATGGAAACACCATATATTTT. Translated, it gives CASSPQADGNTIYF.

The chain employs TRBV6-2 or TRBV6-3 and TRBJ1-2; 8 nucleotides line up with TRBD1. Germline CDR1 is MNHEY and CDR2 is SVGEGT. CDR3 length: 12 residues. The V gene end was trimmed by 6 bases and the J gene end by 8 bases; junction bases not matched to a gene: 5. CDR3 region: CASSMTGDGYTF. The CDR3 DNA is TGTGCCAGCAGCATGACAGGGGACGGCTACACCTTC.

V gene TRBV27 combines with J gene TRBJ1-1; the match to TRBD1 covers 7 bases. This CDR3 is 14 amino acids long. Germline V gives CDR1 MNHEY, CDR2 SMNVEV (reference sequence). After removal of 5 bases from V and 0 bases from J, the junction contained 3 bases not matched to a gene. CDR3 in amino acids: CASSQGVLNTEAFF. The CDR3, as DNA: TGTGCCAGCAGTCAGGGGGTGCTGAACACTGAAGCTTTCTTT.

The genes are TRBV6-5 and TRBJ1-3; D ambiguous. Germline assignment: CDR1 MNHEY and CDR2 SVGAGI. The CDR3 extends over 15 amino acids. V was trimmed by 8 bases and J by 2 bases, leaving 16 bases between them. CDR3 region: CASSITSGPGNTIYF. CDR3 bases: TGTGCCAGCTCGATTACGAGTGGGCCTGGAAACACCATATATTTT.

V gene TRBV3-1 (or the pseudogene TRBV3-2) combines with J gene TRBJ2-7; 7 nucleotides agree with TRBD1. This CDR3 has 11 amino acids. V was pared by 6 bases and J by 9 bases, with 5 bases of the junction left unmatched. Germline V gene lookup returns CDR1 LGHDT and CDR2 YNNKEL (reference sequence). The CDR3 reads CASSHRGRQYF. In DNA, the CDR3 is TGTGCCAGCAGTCACAGGGGACGGCAGTACTTC.

CDR3 sequence (DNA): TGTGCCAGTAGTATTAGGGACAGGGATAGCCAGCCCCAGCATTTT. Protein: CASSIRDRDSQPQHF. V gene TRBV19 combines with J gene TRBJ1-5; 9 nucleotides align to TRBD1. Germline trimming cut 3 bases from V and 7 bases from J; bases unmatched to any gene: 7. Germline V gene data show CDR1 as LNHDA and CDR2 as SQIVND (reference sequence). The length of the CDR3 is 15 residues.

The chain uses TRBV10-3 and TRBJ1-1; D gene ambiguous. Germline CDR1 and CDR2: ENHRY and SYGVKD. Trimming cost V 1 base and J 5 bases, with 11 bases left between them. CDR3 length equals 14 residues. DNA of the CDR3: TGTGCCATCAGTGAGTTGAGCCGTGAGACTGAAGCTTTCTTT. Translating gives CAISELSRETEAFF.

The chain uses TRBV19 and TRBJ1-1; 8 positions agree with TRBD1. This CDR3 is built from 13 residues. Per the germline V gene, CDR1 is LNHDA and CDR2 is SQIVND (reference sequence). Unmatched junction bases numbered 7, after V lost 10 bases and J lost 3 bases. CDR3 loop: CATSDRGDTEAFF. The DNA for the CDR3 is TGTGCCACCTCAGACAGGGGAGACACTGAAGCTTTCTTT.

A single count supports this clone. The V gene is TRBV4-1, the J gene TRBJ1-1, with D possibly TRBD1 on 6 matching bases. CDR1 and CDR2 from the germline V gene are MGHRA and YSYEKL. Trimming stripped 1 base from V and 5 bases from J, with 11 bases between. The CDR3 covers 14 residues. The CDR3 nucleotides are TGCGCCAGCAGCCAAGGAGGGACACGAACTGAAGCTTTCTTT. This gives the protein CASSQGGTRTEAFF.

The genes are TRBV3-1 (or the pseudogene TRBV3-2) and TRBJ2-7, with a weak D call TRBD2 (5 bases). V was shortened by 1 base and J by 3 bases, with 10 bases between the two germline ends. The CDR3 extends over 14 amino acids. Germline CDR1 reads LGHDT; CDR2 reads YNNKEL (reference sequence). This chain's CDR3 is CASSQVSGIYEQYF. Written as DNA, the CDR3 is TGTGCCAGCAGCCAAGTGTCGGGGATCTACGAGCAGTACTTC.

The chain recombines TRBV5-1 with TRBJ1-2, with 7 positions matching TRBD1. The J segment lost 2 bases and the V segment lost 7 bases, leaving 14 bases of the junction unmatched. The CDR3 totals 16 residues. In germline, CDR1 is SGHRS, CDR2 YFSETQ. Here the CDR3 DNA reads TGCGCCAGCTACCGAACCCCGGACAGGTACAACTATGGCTACACCTTC. It codes for CASYRTPDRYNYGYTF.

The chain joins TRBV19 to TRBJ2-5; 11 positions agree with TRBD2. CDR3 length equals 17 residues. Germline values: CDR1 LNHDA, CDR2 SQIVND (reference sequence). V gave up 0 bases and J gave up 4 bases; unmatched junction bases: 7. CDR3: CASSIDVGTSGPETQYF. CDR3 in DNA: TGTGCCAGTAGTATAGATGTGGGGACTAGCGGCCCAGAGACCCAGTACTTC.

This clone was found a few times. The V and J genes are TRBV3-1 (or the pseudogene TRBV3-2) and TRBJ1-1; D is ambiguous. CDR1 and CDR2 (germline): LGHDT, YNNKEL (reference sequence). The CDR3 has 13 amino acids. V was trimmed by 5 bases and J by 10 bases, leaving 17 bases between them. The CDR3 bases are TGTGCCAGCAGCTTAGAAGGGAGGGTGGGAGCTTTCTTT. Translation: CASSLEGRVGAFF.

This chain connects TRBV11-2 to TRBJ2-7; tentative D call: TRBD2 (5 bases). In germline, CDR1 is SGHAT, CDR2 FQNNGV. The length of the CDR3 is 14 residues. The V end was cut by 3 bases, the J end by 7 bases, with 16 bases between. The CDR3, as DNA: TGTGCCAGCAGCTTTAGCGATACCGACGGGGAGCAGTACTTC. This codes for CASSFSDTDGEQYF.

The chain employs TRBV30 and TRBJ2-6, with 8 bases that match TRBD1. The ends lost 2 bases at V and 0 bases at J; junction bases unmatched: 12. Germline CDR1 is GTSNPN and CDR2 is SVGIG (reference sequence). The CDR3 consists of 19 residues. The CDR3 here is CAWSKRTGFSRSGANVLTF. The CDR3 nucleotides are TGTGCCTGGAGTAAGAGGACAGGGTTTTCCCGCTCTGGGGCCAACGTCCTGACTTTC.

The V and J genes are TRBV7-9 and TRBJ1-2, with 10 positions matching TRBD1. V lost 0 bases to trimming and J lost 0 bases; unmatched junction nucleotides: 4. Germline V gene lookup returns CDR1 SEHNR and CDR2 FQNEAQ (reference sequence). This CDR3 contains 17 residues. DNA for the CDR3: TGTGCCAGCAGCTTAGCGACAGGGGGCCACACTAACTATGGCTACACCTTC. Translated, it gives CASSLATGGHTNYGYTF.